The clone carrying this TCR beta chain has just a few counts. This entry is derived from a study of T cell changes during pregnancy in multiple sclerosis. Per germline, CDR1 SEHNR and CDR2 FQNEAQ (reference sequence). Trimming left V 5 bases short and J 5 bases short, with 17 bases between. This CDR3 region has 15 residues. Libraries were prepared by immunoSEQ multiplex PCR; TCRdb keeps only in-frame clonotypes and omits some of them. The sample consists of 25,000 to 40,000 clones, over 75% of them appearing once. The TCR originated in a female donor with multiple sclerosis, enrolled in a pregnancy study. The gene calls are TRBV7-9 and TRBJ2-3; D is possibly TRBD1 (6 bases). The starting material was CD8+ T cells from peripheral blood mononuclear cells, obtained in the second trimester of pregnancy. The CDR3 loop reads CASSPSLGTRDTQYF. In nucleotides, the CDR3 is TGTGCCAGCAGCCCCAGTTTAGGGACAAGAGATACGCAGTATTTT. Complete variable domain (other parts from reference TRBV7-9 and TRBJ2-3): DTGVSQNPRHKITKRGQNVTFRCDPISEHNRLYWYRQTLGQGPEFLTYFQNEAQLEKSRLLSDRFSAERPKGSFSTLEIQRTEQGDSAMYLCASSPSLGTRDTQYFGPGTRLTVL.